This T cell receptor beta chain was recovered during a study of shared clonotypes between healthy human individuals. As for the study in general: Donors consisted of two women and a few men between 18 and 49.

Study outcomes and limitations: With few donors, the genetic and exposure-history diversity represented was limited. Of the naive CD4 clonotypes, around 5% were shared across a few donors.

Subsets obtained from CD4+ cells comprised CD45RA+ naive and CD45RA-negative memory cells. On this clone: No antigen is known for it.

The repertoire was sequenced with immunoSEQ multiplex PCR; TCRdb's copy has only in-frame clones and lacks some. The sample yields approximately 240,000 clones, under 80% seen once. In germline, CDR1 is SEHNR, CDR2 FQNEAQ (reference sequence). CDR3 length equals 13 residues. Trimming took 5 bases from V and 4 from J, leaving 11 bases between them. The TCR was taken from a young man in good health. V and J are TRBV7-9 and TRBJ2-5; TRBD1 is a possible D gene (6 bases). Source material: memory CD4+ T cells sorted from blood. Regarding subset: CD45RA-negative fraction. Here the CDR3 reads CASSIVGAETQYF. Written as DNA, the CDR3 is TGTGCCAGCAGCATAGTGGGGGCAGAGACCCAGTACTTC.